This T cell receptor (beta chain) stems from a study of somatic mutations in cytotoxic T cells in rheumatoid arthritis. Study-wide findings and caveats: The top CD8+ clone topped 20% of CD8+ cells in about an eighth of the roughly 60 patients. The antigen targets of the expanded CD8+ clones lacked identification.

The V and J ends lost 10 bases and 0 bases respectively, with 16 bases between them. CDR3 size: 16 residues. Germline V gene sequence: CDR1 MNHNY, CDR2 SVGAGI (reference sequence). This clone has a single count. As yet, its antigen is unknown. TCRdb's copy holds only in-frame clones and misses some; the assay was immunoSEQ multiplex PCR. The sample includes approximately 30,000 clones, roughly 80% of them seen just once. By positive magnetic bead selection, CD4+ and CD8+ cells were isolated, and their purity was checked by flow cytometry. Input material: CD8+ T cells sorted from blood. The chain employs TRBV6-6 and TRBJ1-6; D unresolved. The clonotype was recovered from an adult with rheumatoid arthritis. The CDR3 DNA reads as TGTGCCACCAGGAGCCCCTCGAGCTCCTATAATTCACCCCTCCACTTT. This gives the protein CATRSPSSSYNSPLHF.